The 11 T cell receptor beta chains given below trace back to one sample, sequenced in a study of blood T cell repertoires in COVID-19. Measured with immunoSEQ multiplex PCR; TCRdb has only the in-frame clones, and not every one. This table holds about 120,000 clones, 87% found once. Input material: peripheral blood. The receptors here all came from a woman between 45 and 65 years old with acute or convalescent COVID-19.

The rearrangement joins TRBV7-3 to TRBJ2-7, with D perhaps matching TRBD1 (6 bases). Germline V CDR1 and CDR2: SGHTA, FQGTGA. The CDR3 sequence is 10 residues long. Between the trimmed V and J ends, which lost 5 bases and 7 bases, there was a span of 6 bases. The CDR3 loop is CASSQGEQYF. The CDR3 nucleotides are TGTGCCAGCAGCCAGGGGGAGCAGTACTTC.

The rearrangement uses TRBV6-2 or TRBV6-3 and TRBJ1-2; D is undetermined. V was trimmed by 2 bases and J by 8 bases, leaving 9 bases between them. The CDR3 has 12 amino acids. Germline CDR1 reads MNHEY; CDR2 reads SVGEGT. CDR3 sequence: CASSYDGNGYTF. The CDR3 DNA follows: TGTGCCAGCAGTTACGACGGGAACGGCTACACCTTC.

The chain recombines TRBV14 with TRBJ2-7; D might be TRBD1 (5 bases). Germline lookup yields CDR1 SGHDN and CDR2 FVKESK. This CDR3 has 14 amino acids. V gave up 1 base and J gave up 3 bases, with 10 bases separating them. The CDR3 protein is CASSQVYRGYEQYF. CDR3 nucleotides: TGTGCCAGCAGCCAAGTCTATAGGGGCTACGAGCAGTACTTC.

The J gene is TRBJ1-5, the V gene TRBV7-2, with 7 bases aligning to TRBD1. Germline assignment: CDR1 SGHTA and CDR2 FQGNSA. The trim removed 4 bases at V and 0 bases at J, leaving 6 bases unmatched. The CDR3 covers 16 residues. The CDR3 nucleotides read TGTGCCAGCAGCTCTACAGGGGACCTTAGCAATCAGCCCCAGCATTTT. It encodes CASSSTGDLSNQPQHF.

The V gene is TRBV29-1, the J gene TRBJ1-2; no firm D call. The ends were cut back, 4 bases at V and 2 bases at J, with 11 bases in the middle. Germline V gives CDR1 SQVTM, CDR2 ANQGSEA. The CDR3 is 13 amino acids. The CDR3: CSVADTPNYGYTF. As DNA, the CDR3 is TGCAGCGTTGCTGACACGCCAAACTATGGCTACACCTTC.

J is TRBJ2-3 and V is TRBV7-6, with 11 positions matching TRBD2. CDR3 length equals 20 residues. The V gene's germline CDR1 is SGHVS and CDR2 FNYEAQ. V shed 5 bases and J 2 bases; nucleotides not matched to a gene: 18. CDR3 sequence: CASSRTDRIAGGANTDTQYF. The CDR3 DNA reads as TGTGCCAGCAGCCGCACGGACAGGATAGCGGGGGGGGCTAACACAGATACGCAGTATTTT. Filled out from reference TRBV7-6 and TRBJ2-3, the complete variable domain reads GAGVSQSPRYKVTKRGQDVALRCDPISGHVSLYWYRQALGQGPEFLTYFNYEAQQDKSGLPNDRFSAERPEGSISTLTIQRTEQRDSAMYRCASSRTDRIAGGANTDTQYFGPGTRLTVL.

This clone was counted a single time. V usage is TRBV5-1 and J usage is TRBJ1-3; possibly TRBD1 for D (6 bases). The germline V gene has CDR1 SGHRS and CDR2 YFSETQ. The V end was cut by 2 bases, the J end by 1 base, with 13 bases between. The CDR3 is 16 amino acids. Written as DNA, the CDR3 is TGCGCCAGCAGCTTCGGTCAGGGGTATTCTGGAAACACCATATATTTT. Protein: CASSFGQGYSGNTIYF.

The chain couples TRBV18 to TRBJ1-2, with 8 bases fitting TRBD1. Trimming cost V 0 bases and J 8 bases; bases outside gene matches: 14. Germline-derived CDR1 and CDR2 are KGHSH and LQKENI. This CDR3 region has 17 residues. CDR3 loop: CASSPPGAGGLTYGYTF. As DNA, the CDR3 is TGTGCCAGCTCACCACCGGGGGCAGGGGGCCTAACTTACGGCTACACCTTC. The entire variable domain, with the rest obtained from reference TRBV18 and TRBJ1-2, is as follows: NAGVMQNPRHLVRRRGQEARLRCSPMKGHSHVYWYRQLPEEGLKFMVYLQKENIIDESGMPKERFSAEFPKEGPSILRIQQVVRGDSAAYFCASSPPGAGGLTYGYTFGSGTRLTVV.

The rearrangement uses TRBV10-2 and TRBJ2-1; the D gene is possibly TRBD2 (7 bases). This CDR3 is 11 amino acids long. The germline V gene encodes CDR1 WSHSY and CDR2 SAAADI. V shed 6 bases and J shed 9 bases, with 9 bases lying between them. As DNA, the CDR3 is TGCGCCAGCAGGGGAGGGGGTGAGCAGTTCTTC. Translating gives CASRGGGEQFF.

The rearrangement joins TRBV7-2 to TRBJ2-1, with a weak D call TRBD2 (5 bases). The V end lost 2 bases, the J end lost 1 base, and 6 bases lay between the germline ends. From germline, CDR1 is SGHTA and CDR2 FQGNSA. The CDR3 has 14 residues. The chain's CDR3 is CASSLLASYNEQFF. CDR3 bases: TGTGCCAGCAGCTTATTAGCGTCCTACAATGAGCAGTTCTTC.

The V call is TRBV18, the J call TRBJ2-7; TRBD2 matches 13 bases. The CDR3 loop spans 15 amino acids. J gave up 6 bases and V 5 bases, and 7 bases lay outside the gene matches. Germline CDR1 is KGHSH and CDR2 is LQKENI. The CDR3: CASSSGLAGATEQYF. The CDR3 region has the DNA TGTGCCAGCTCATCAGGACTAGCGGGAGCAACCGAGCAGTACTTC.